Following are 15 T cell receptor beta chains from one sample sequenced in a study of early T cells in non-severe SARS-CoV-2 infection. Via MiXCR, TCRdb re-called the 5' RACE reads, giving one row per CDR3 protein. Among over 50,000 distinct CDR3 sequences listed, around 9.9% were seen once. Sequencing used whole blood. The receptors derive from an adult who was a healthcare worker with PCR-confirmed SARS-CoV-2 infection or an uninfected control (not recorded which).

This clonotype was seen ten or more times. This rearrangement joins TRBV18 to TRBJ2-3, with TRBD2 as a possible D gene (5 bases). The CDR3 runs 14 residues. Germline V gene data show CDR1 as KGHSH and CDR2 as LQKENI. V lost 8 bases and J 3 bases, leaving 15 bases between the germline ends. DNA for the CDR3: TGTGCCAGCGGCAATCGGAGGAGTACAGATACGCAGTATTTT. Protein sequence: CASGNRRSTDTQYF.

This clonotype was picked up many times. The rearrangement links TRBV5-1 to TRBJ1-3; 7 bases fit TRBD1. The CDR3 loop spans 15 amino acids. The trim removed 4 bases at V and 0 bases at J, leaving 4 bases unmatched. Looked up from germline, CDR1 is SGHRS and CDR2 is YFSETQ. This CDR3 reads CASSPGTASGNTIYF. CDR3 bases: TGCGCCAGCAGCCCAGGGACAGCCTCTGGAAACACCATATATTTT.

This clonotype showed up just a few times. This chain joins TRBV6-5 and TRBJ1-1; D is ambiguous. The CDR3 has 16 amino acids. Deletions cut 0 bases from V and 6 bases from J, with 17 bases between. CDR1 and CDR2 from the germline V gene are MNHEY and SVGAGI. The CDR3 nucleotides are TGTGCCAGCAGTTACTCGAGTTGGCAACACTCCTCTGAAGCTTTCTTT. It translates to CASSYSSWQHSSEAFF.

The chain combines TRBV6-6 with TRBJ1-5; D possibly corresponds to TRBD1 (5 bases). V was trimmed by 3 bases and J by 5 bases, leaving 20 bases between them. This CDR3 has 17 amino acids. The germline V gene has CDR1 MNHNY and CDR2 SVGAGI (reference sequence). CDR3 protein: CASSYPRTNRGDQPQHF. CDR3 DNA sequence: TGTGCCAGCAGTTATCCACGTACTAATCGGGGGGATCAGCCCCAGCATTTT.

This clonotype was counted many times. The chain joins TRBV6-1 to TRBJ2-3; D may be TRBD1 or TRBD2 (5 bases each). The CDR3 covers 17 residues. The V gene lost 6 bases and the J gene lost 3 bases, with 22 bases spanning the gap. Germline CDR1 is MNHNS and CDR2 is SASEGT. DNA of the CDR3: TGTGCCAGCAGAGCCCCTGGGACGGCAGACCCGACAGATACGCAGTATTTT. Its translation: CASRAPGTADPTDTQYF.

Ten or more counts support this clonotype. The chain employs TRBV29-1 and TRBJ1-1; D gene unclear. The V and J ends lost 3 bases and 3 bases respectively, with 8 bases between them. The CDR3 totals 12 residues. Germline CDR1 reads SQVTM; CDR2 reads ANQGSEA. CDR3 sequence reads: CSVDAVYTEAFF. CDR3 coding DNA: TGCAGCGTTGACGCAGTTTACACTGAAGCTTTCTTT.

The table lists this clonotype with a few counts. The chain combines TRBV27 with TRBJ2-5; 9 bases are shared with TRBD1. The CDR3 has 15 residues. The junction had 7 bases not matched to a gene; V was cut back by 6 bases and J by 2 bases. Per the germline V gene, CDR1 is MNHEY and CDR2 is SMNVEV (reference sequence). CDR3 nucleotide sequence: TGTGCCAGCAGCCTTACCGGACAGGGGCAAGAGACCCAGTACTTC. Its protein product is CASSLTGQGQETQYF.

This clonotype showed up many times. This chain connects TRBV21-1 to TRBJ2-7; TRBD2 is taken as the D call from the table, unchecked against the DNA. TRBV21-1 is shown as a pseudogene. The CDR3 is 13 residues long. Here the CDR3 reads CASPLAGLYEQYV. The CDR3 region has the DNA TGTGCCAGCCCCTTAGCGGGGCTTTACGAGCAGTACGTC.

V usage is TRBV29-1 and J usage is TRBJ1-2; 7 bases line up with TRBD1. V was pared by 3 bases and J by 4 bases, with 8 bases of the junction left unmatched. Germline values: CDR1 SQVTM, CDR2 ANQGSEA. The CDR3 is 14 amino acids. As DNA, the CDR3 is TGCAGCGTTGATTTGAGGGACAGTGTCTATGGCTACACCTTC. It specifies CSVDLRDSVYGYTF.

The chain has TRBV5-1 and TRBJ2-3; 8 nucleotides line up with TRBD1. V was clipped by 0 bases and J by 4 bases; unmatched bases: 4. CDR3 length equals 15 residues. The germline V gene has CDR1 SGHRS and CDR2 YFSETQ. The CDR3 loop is CASSLAGQGSDTQYF. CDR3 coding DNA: TGCGCCAGCAGCTTGGCCGGACAGGGTTCAGATACGCAGTATTTT. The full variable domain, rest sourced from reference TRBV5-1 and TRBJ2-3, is KAGVTQTPRYLIKTRGQQVTLSCSPISGHRSVSWYQQTPGQGLQFLFEYFSETQRNKGNFPGRFSGRQFSNSRSEMNVSTLELGDSALYLCASSLAGQGSDTQYFGPGTRLTVL.

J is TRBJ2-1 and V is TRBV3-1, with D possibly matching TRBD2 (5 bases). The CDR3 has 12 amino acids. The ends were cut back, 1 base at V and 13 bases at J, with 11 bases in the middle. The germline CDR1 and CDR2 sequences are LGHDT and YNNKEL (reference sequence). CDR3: CASSQGKAAQFF. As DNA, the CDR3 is TGTGCCAGCAGCCAAGGTAAAGCGGCCCAGTTCTTC.

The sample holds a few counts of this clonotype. The CDR3 DNA reads as TGTGCCAGCAGCTTGGGGCAAGACAGGGCGAGGACTGAAGCTTTCTTT. It translates to CASSLGQDRARTEAFF. The rearrangement links TRBV7-2 to TRBJ1-1; 7 nucleotides line up with TRBD1. The J segment lost 5 bases and the V segment lost 3 bases, leaving 12 bases of the junction unmatched. The CDR3 runs to 16 residues. Germline CDR1 SGHTA, CDR2 FQGNSA.

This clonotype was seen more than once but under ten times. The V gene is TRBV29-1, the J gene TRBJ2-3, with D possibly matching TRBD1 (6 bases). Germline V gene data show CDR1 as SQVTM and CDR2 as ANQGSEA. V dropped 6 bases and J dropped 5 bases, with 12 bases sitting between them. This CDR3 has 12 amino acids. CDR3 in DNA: TGCAGCGTAGGACAGCTCGGAGATACGCAGTATTTT. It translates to CSVGQLGDTQYF.

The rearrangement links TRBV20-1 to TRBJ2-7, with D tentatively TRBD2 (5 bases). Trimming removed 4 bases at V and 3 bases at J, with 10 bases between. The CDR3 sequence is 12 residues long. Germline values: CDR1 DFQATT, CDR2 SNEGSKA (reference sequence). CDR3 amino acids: CSANRRDYEQYV. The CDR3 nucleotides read TGCAGTGCTAACCGACGGGACTACGAGCAGTACGTC.

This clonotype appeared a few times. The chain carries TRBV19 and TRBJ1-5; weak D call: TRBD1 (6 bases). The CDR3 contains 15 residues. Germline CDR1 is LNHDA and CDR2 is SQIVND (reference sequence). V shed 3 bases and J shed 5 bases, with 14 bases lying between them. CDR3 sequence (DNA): TGTGCCAGTAGTATGTCAATTGGGGGCTATCAGCCCCAGCATTTT. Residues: CASSMSIGGYQPQHF.